This T cell receptor (beta chain) emerged from a study of blood T cell repertoires in COVID-19. Study-level information: T cells, B-cell-depleted T cells, or PBMCs supplied cDNA or gDNA.

The data were produced by immunoSEQ multiplex PCR, yet TCRdb's version contains in-frame clones alone and is incomplete. Seen here are nearly 95,000 clones, 74% observed once, and the top ten hold under 5%. The CDR3 has 12 amino acids. Trimming at V came to 10 bases and at J to 4 bases, leaving 4 bases not matched to a gene. Germline V gives CDR1 SEHNR, CDR2 FQNEAQ (reference sequence). This TCR was recovered from a man in his 70s with COVID-19, enrolled during active disease. Sequencing was carried out using peripheral blood. This chain links TRBV7-9 with TRBJ1-5; TRBD1 agrees at 7 bases. CDR3 sequence: CATAQGNQPQHF. The DNA of the CDR3 is TGTGCCACAGCACAGGGGAATCAGCCCCAGCATTTT.